This TCR beta chain was profiled in a study of metastatic and nonmetastatic thyroid tumors. There are many counts of this clone. No patient had received any treatment before thyroid surgery. CDR3 length: 20 residues. MiXCR was used by TCRdb to re-call the PCR reads. The sample consists of over 30,000 clones, over 15% of them appearing once. Sequenced sample: tumor tissue. This clonotype was obtained from a female donor with papillary thyroid cancer or a benign thyroid nodule (not recorded which). Some clones in this sample may be carry-over from other donors' samples. V and J are TRBV3-2 and TRBJ1-6. TRBV3-2 is a pseudogene. For the CDR3, the DNA is TGTGCCAGCAGCCCCAGACCCGGGATCACGGAGGGCTCCTATAATTCACCCCTCCACTTT. Translated: CASSPRPGITEGSYNSPLHF.